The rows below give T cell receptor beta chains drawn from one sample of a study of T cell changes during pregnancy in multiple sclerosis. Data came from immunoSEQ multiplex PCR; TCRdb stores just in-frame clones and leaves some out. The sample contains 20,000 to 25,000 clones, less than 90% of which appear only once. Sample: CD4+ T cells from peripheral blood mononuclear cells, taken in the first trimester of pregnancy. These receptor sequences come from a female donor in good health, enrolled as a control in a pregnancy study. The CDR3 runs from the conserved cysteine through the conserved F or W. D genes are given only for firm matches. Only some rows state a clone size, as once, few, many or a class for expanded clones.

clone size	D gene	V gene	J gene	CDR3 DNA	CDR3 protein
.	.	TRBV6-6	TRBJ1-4	TGTGCCAGCAGCATATCCGGGACACCAAATGAAAAACTGTTTTTT	CASSISGTPNEKLFF
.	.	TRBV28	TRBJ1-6	TGTGCCAGCAGTTTACCAGGGATGGGGTCACCCCTCCACTTT	CASSLPGMGSPLHF
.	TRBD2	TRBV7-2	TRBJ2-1	TGTGCCAGCAGCCAAGTCCTGGGGGGGACTTCACCAAATGAGCAGTTCTTC	CASSQVLGGTSPNEQFF
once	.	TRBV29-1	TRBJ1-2	TGCAGCGTTGAACAAGGGCAGGGTGGGGGCTACACCTTC	CSVEQGQGGGYTF
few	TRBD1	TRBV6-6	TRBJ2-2	TGTGCCACCTGGGGCGAGGGGGCTGGCGGGGAGCTGTTTTTT	CATWGEGAGGELFF
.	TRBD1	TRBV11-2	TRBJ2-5	TGTGCCAGCAGTCACTACAGGGGGGCCCACGAGACCCAGTACTTC	CASSHYRGAHETQYF
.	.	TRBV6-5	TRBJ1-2	TGTGCCAGCAGTTACGGGACAACTAACTATGGCTACACCTTC	CASSYGTTNYGYTF
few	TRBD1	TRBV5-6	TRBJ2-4	TGTGCCAGCAGCTTGACAGGGGGCCTTAACATTCAGTACTTC	CASSLTGGLNIQYF
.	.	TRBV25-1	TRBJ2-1	TGTGCCAGCAGTAAGGAAGGGAGAAGCTCCTACAATGAGCAGTTCTTC	CASSKEGRSSYNEQFF
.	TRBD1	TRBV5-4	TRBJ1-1	TGTGCCAGCAGCCCCGGACAGGGAAGGATAACTGAAGCTTTCTTT	CASSPGQGRITEAFF
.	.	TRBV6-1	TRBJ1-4	TGTGCCAGCAGTGAAGCAGGGGTATCAACTAATGAAAAACTGTTTTTT	CASSEAGVSTNEKLFF
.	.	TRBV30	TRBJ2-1	TGTGCCTGGAGTGCTACCTCTGCGAGAGGTGAGCAGTTCTTC	CAWSATSARGEQFF
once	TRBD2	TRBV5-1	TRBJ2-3	TGCGCCAGCAGCTTGGGCGGGGGGTACACAGATACGCAGTATTTT	CASSLGGGYTDTQYF
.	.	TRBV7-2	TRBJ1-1	TGTGCCAGCAGCTTCAAGGGAGGGGACACTGAAGCTTTCTTT	CASSFKGGDTEAFF
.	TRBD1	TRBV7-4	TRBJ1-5	TGTGCCAGCAGCCAAAGGGACAGGGGATGGGGTTCTAGCAATCAGCCCCAGCATTTT	CASSQRDRGWGSSNQPQHF
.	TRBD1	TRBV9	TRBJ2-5	TGTGCCAGCAGCCCTCGGGACAGGGGGTTTGAGACCCAGTACTTC	CASSPRDRGFETQYF
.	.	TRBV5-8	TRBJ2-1	TGTGCCAGCAGCTTGGGGGTTCGGGGGTCCAATGAGCAGTTCTTC	CASSLGVRGSNEQFF
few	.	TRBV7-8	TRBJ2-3	TGTGCCAGCAGCGCAAACAGGGTTCCCGGAGTTGCTAGCACAGATACGCAGTATTTT	CASSANRVPGVASTDTQYF
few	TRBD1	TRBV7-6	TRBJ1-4	TGTGCCAGCAGCTTAGAGGGACAGGGATACGAAAAACTGTTTTTT	CASSLEGQGYEKLFF
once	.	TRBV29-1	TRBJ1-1	TGCAGCGTTGACAGGACTGAAGCTTTCTTT	CSVDRTEAFF
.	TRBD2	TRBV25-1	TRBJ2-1	TGTGCCAGCACCGGACTAGCGGGGACTAGCTCCTACAATGAGCAGTTCTTC	CASTGLAGTSSYNEQFF
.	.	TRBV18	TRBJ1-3	TGTGCCAGCTCACATCGACAGGAGAGCTCTGGAAACACCATATATTTT	CASSHRQESSGNTIYF
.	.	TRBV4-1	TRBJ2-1	TGCGCCAGCAGCCAAGTGGACTTAATATCCTACAATGAGCAGTTCTTC	CASSQVDLISYNEQFF
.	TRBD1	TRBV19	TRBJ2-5	TGTGCCAGTAGTATCCAGGGGGCGGGAGAGACCCAGTACTTC	CASSIQGAGETQYF
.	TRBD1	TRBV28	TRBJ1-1	TGTGCCAGCCCTAAATCACAGGGGCCGAGTACTGAAGCTTTCTTT	CASPKSQGPSTEAFF
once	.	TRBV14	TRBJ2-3	TGTGCCAGCAGCCAGATCGGTGCGGGATGGGCAGATACGCAGTATTTT	CASSQIGAGWADTQYF
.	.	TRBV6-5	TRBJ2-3	TGTGCCAGCGGTACTAGTTCAGATACGCAGTATTTT	CASGTSSDTQYF
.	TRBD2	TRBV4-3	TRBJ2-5	TGCGCCAGCAGCCCGGGACTAGCGGGGGTTGAGACCCAGTACTTC	CASSPGLAGVETQYF
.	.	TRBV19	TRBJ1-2	TGTGCCAGTAGTAATGGAGGGACGGACTATGGCTACACCTTC	CASSNGGTDYGYTF
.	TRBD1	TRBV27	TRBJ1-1	TGTGCCAGCAGTCTCCGACAGGGGTTGATGAACACTGAAGCTTTCTTT	CASSLRQGLMNTEAFF
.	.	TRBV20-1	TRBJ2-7	TGCAGTGCGATGACTGGAACGGAGCAGTACTTC	CSAMTGTEQYF
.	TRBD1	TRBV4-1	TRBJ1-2	TGCGCCAGCAGCCCAGGACAGGGGGCCTATGGCTACACCTTC	CASSPGQGAYGYTF
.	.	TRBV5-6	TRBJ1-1	TGTGCCAGCAGTCCAACAGGGTTCGCTGAAGCTTTCTTT	CASSPTGFAEAFF
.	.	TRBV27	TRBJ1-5	TGTGCCAGCAGTTTGTCAGGGCCCCAGCCCCAGCATTTT	CASSLSGPQPQHF
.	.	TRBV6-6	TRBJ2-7	TGTGCCAGCAGTGAGGCGCAGCGCGAGCAGTACTTC	CASSEAQREQYF
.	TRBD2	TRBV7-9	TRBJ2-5	TGTGCCAGCAGCGCACTAGCGGGGGAGTTAGAGACCCAGTACTTC	CASSALAGELETQYF
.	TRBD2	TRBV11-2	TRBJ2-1	TGTGCCAGCAGCCCTCATCGACTAGCAGCATCACCACATGAGCAGTTCTTC	CASSPHRLAASPHEQFF
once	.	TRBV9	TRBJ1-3	TGTGCCAGCAGCTTCGAGGGTTACTCTGGAAACACCATATATTTT	CASSFEGYSGNTIYF
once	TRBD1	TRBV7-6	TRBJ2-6	TGTGCCAGCAGCTTAAAGGTGTCCAGGGGGCGTTCTGGGGCCAACGTCCTGACTTTC	CASSLKVSRGRSGANVLTF
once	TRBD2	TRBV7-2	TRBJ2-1	TGTGCCAGCAGCTCCAAGCGGGGAAACAATGAGCAGTTCTTC	CASSSKRGNNEQFF
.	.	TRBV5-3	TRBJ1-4	TGTGCCAGAAGCTCACTTATTACAGGGAGACTGTTTTTT	CARSSLITGRLFF
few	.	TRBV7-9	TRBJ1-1	TGTGCCAGCAGCTTAGCGTCCCGAGACACTGAAGCTTTCTTT	CASSLASRDTEAFF
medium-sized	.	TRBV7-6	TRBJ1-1	TGTGCCAGCAGCTTAGTTCGGGGTACTGAAGCTTTCTTT	CASSLVRGTEAFF
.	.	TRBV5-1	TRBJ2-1	TGCGCCAGCACTTTGAGGTCCGGGGGGCGCGACAATGAGCAGTTCTTC	CASTLRSGGRDNEQFF
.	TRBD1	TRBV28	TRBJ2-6	TGTGCCAGCAGTTCCCGGACAGGGCGCGGGGCCAACGTCCTGACTTTC	CASSSRTGRGANVLTF
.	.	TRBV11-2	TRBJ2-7	TGTGCCAGCAGCACCTACCGCGGGGCATCTCACTCCTACGAGCAGTACTTC	CASSTYRGASHSYEQYF
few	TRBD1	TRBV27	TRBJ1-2	TGTGCCAGCAGTTTAGGGGGGACAGCCGGGGAGGGCTACACCTTC	CASSLGGTAGEGYTF
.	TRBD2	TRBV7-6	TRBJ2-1	TGTGCCAGCAGCCGCGGACTAGCGGATTACAATGAGCAGTTCTTC	CASSRGLADYNEQFF
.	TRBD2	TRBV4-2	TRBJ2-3	TGTGCCAGCAGCCAGGGACTAGCGGGGGGGCCAGATACGCAGTATTTT	CASSQGLAGGPDTQYF
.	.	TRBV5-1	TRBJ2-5	TGCGCCAGCAGCTTGGGAGGGAAAGAGACCCAGTACTTC	CASSLGGKETQYF
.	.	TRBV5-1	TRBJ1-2	TGCGCCAGCAGCTTGGCCGGAGGCCGAAACTATGGCTACACCTTC	CASSLAGGRNYGYTF
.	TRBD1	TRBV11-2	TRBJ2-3	TGTGCCAGCAGCTCGGGACAGGGAGGAACAGATACGCAGTATTTT	CASSSGQGGTDTQYF
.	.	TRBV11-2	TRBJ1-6	TGTGCCAGCAGCTCTACGGGTTGGGAGGGATATTCACCCCTCCACTTT	CASSSTGWEGYSPLHF
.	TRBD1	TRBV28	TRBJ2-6	TGTGCCAGCAGTGGACAGGTTGACTCTGGGGCCAACGTCCTGACTTTC	CASSGQVDSGANVLTF
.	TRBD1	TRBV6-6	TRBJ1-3	TGTGCCAGCAGTACAGGGGGGGGAAACACCATATATTTT	CASSTGGGNTIYF
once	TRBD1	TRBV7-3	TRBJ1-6	TGTGCCAGCAGCGCCGGGACAGGGGTTTCACCCCTCCACTTT	CASSAGTGVSPLHF
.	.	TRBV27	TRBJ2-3	TGTGCCAGCAGCCCCCATTTTTCCACAGATACGCAGTATTTT	CASSPHFSTDTQYF
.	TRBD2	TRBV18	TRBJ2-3	TGTGCCAGCTCACCAGGACTAGCGGGGCAGTACACAGATACGCAGTATTTT	CASSPGLAGQYTDTQYF
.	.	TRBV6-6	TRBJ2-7	TGTGCCAGCAGTCAACTAGGGATTTACGAGCAGTACTTC	CASSQLGIYEQYF
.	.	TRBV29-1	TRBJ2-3	TGCAGCGTTGAGCACCAGGGATTTACGCAGTATTTT	CSVEHQGFTQYF